This TCR beta chain was recovered during a study of vaccination effects on CD4 cells after COVID-19. The ViraFEST assay expanded antigen-specific CD4+ T cells with viral peptide pools before sequencing. Between days 9 and 11 of culture, CD4+ T cells were separated out. Subjects were given two BNT162b2 or mRNA-1273 vaccine doses. Previously uninfected by SARS-CoV-2, the vaccine recipients also showed negative nucleocapsid antibodies. The researchers cultured approximately 2 million PBMC per well with approximately 10 IU/ml IL-2 and around 9.5 ug/ml peptides. Here immunoSEQ multiplex PCR was the method, and the copy in TCRdb shows in-frame clones only, minus some. Of 9,500 to 15,000 clones in the sample, about 65% were seen once. Study findings and constraints: Healthy vaccinees' vaccine-induced clones included only 1 of 255 cross-reacting with common cold coronaviruses. Recruitment yielded few convalescent patients, and the study had no early post-infection timepoints.

Trimming removed 5 bases from V and 10 bases from J; junction bases left unmatched: 9. CDR3 length equals 13 residues. Germline assignment: CDR1 SGHNT and CDR2 YENEEA. On this clone itself: Its antigen is unidentified.

This sequence originates from a human donor who received a COVID-19 vaccine. The genes are TRBV11-3 and TRBJ2-7; 9 nucleotides line up with TRBD2. Material: CD4+ T cells from PBMCs cultured with SARS-CoV-2 spike peptides, obtained after COVID-19 vaccination. CDR3 residues: CASSTYSGSAQYF. As DNA, the CDR3 is TGTGCCAGCAGCACCTATAGCGGGAGCGCACAGTACTTC.